This T cell receptor (beta chain) originates from a study of CD8 T cells in ankylosing spondylitis. TCRdb reprocessed the 5' RACE reads with MiXCR, giving one entry per CDR3 protein. Altogether some 450,000 distinct CDR3 sequences are present, roughly 18% being singletons, with the ten largest covering just over 1%. The table lists this clonotype with a few counts. What it binds is not known. Findings of the study overall: Matched ankylosing spondylitis synovial fluid reportedly contained a significantly enriched population of disease-linked clones. Clones linked to the disease showed a CD8+ phenotype. They occurred at relatively low frequencies in peripheral blood. In synovial fluid and blood from reactive arthritis, some motif variants were previously reported. The study identified a TCR beta motif of several highly homologous variants that appeared characteristic of ankylosing spondylitis blood.

Material for sequencing was blood, either unsorted or a sorted T cell fraction (not recorded which). The receptor's source is a male donor with ankylosing spondylitis.

The CDR3 reads CASSPSLGSNQPQHF. The CDR3 DNA is TGTGCCAGCAGCCCCTCCCTGGGAAGCAATCAGCCCCAGCATTTT. The chain employs TRBV11-2 and TRBJ1-5, with D hard to call. There are 15 residues in the CDR3. V was trimmed by 5 bases and J by 1 base, leaving 12 bases between them. CDR1 and CDR2 from the germline V gene are SGHAT and FQNNGV.